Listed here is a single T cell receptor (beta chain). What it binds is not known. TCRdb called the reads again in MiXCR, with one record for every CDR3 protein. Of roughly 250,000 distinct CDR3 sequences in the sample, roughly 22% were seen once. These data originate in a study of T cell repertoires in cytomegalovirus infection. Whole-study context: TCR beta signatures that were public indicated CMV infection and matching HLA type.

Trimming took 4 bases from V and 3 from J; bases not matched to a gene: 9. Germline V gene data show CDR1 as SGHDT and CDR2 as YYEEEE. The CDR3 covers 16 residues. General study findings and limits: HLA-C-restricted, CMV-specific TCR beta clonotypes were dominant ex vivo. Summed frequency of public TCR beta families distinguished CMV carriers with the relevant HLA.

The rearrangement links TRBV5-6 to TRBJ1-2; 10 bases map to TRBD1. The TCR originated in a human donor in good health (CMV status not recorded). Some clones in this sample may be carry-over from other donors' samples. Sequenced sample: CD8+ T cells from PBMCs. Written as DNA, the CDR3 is TGTGCCAGCAGCCAGAGCCGGGACAGGGGATACTATGGCTACACCTTC. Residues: CASSQSRDRGYYGYTF.